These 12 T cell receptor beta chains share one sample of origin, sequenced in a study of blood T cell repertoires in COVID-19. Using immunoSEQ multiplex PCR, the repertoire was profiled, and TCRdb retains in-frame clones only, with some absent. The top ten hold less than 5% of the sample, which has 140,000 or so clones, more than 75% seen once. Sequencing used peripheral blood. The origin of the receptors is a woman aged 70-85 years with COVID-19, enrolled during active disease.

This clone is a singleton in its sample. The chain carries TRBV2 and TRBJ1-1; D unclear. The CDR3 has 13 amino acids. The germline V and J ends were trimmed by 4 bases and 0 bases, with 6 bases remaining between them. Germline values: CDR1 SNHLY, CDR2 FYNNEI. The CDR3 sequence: CASSVDLNTEAFF. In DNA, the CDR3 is TGTGCCAGCAGTGTCGACTTGAACACTGAAGCTTTCTTT.

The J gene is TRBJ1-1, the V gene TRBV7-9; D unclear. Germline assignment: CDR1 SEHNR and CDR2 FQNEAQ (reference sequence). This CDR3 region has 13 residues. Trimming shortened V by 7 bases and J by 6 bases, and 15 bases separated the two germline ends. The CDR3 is CASTLAGSPEAFF. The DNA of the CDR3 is TGTGCCAGCACCCTAGCAGGTAGCCCTGAAGCTTTCTTT. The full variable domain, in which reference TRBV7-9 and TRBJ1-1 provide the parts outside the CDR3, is DTGVSQNPRHKITKRGQNVTFRCDPISEHNRLYWYRQTLGQGPEFLTYFQNEAQLEKSRLLSDRFSAERPKGSFSTLEIQRTEQGDSAMYLCASTLAGSPEAFFGQGTRLTVV.

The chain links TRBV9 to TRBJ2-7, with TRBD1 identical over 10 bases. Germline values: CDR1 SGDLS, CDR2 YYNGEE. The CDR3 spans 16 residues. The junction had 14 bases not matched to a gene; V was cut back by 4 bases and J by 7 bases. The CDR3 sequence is CASSSGTGEKAWEQYF. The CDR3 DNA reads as TGTGCCAGCAGCTCCGGGACAGGGGAAAAGGCTTGGGAGCAGTACTTC.

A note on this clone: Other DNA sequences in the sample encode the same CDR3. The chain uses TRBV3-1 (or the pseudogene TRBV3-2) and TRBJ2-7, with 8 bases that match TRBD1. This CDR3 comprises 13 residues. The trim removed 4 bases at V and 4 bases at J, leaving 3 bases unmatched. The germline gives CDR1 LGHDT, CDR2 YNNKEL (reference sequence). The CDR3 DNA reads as TGTGCCAGCAGCCTAGGACAGGGTTACGAGCAGTACTTC. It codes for CASSLGQGYEQYF.

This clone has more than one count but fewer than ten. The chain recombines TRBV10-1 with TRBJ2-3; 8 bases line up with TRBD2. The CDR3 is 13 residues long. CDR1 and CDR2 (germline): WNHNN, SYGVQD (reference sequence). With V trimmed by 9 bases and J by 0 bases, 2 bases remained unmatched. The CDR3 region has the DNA TGCGCCAGAAAGCGGGGGAGCACAGATACGCAGTATTTT. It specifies CARKRGSTDTQYF.

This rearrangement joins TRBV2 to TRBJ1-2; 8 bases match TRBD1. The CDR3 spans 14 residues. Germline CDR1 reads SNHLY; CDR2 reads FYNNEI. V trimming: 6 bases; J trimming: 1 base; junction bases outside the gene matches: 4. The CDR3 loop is CASSPGQDNYGYTF. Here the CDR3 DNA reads TGTGCCAGCAGCCCGGGACAGGATAACTATGGCTACACCTTC.

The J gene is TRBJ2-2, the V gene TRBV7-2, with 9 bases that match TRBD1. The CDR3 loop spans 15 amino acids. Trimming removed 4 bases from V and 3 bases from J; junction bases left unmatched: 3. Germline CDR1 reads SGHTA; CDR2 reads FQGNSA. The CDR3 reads CASSYTGGDTGELFF. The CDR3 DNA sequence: TGTGCCAGCAGCTATACAGGGGGCGACACCGGGGAGCTGTTTTTT.

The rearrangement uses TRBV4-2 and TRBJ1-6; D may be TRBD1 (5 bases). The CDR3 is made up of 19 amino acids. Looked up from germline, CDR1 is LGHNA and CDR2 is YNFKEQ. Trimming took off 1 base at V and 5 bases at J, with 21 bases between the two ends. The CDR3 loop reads CASSQVGWGSSIDNSPLHF. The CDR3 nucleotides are TGTGCCAGCAGCCAAGTTGGGTGGGGCAGTTCAATAGATAATTCACCCCTCCACTTT.

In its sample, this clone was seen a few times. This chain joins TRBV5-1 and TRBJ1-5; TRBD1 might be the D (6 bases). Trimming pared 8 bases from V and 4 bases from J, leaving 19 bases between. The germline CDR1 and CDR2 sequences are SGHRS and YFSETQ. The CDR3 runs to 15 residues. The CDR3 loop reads CARPGGGARNQPQHF. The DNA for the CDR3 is TGCGCCAGACCCGGTGGGGGGGCAAGGAATCAGCCCCAGCATTTT.

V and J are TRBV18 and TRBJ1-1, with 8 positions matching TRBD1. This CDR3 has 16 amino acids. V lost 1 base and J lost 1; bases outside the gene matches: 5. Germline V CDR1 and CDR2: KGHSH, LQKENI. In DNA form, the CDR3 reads TGTGCCAGCTCACCACGTCAGGGGGCGGGGAACACTGAAGCTTTCTTT. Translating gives CASSPRQGAGNTEAFF. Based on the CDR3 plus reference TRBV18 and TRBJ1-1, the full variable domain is NAGVMQNPRHLVRRRGQEARLRCSPMKGHSHVYWYRQLPEEGLKFMVYLQKENIIDESGMPKERFSAEFPKEGPSILRIQQVVRGDSAAYFCASSPRQGAGNTEAFFGQGTRLTVV.

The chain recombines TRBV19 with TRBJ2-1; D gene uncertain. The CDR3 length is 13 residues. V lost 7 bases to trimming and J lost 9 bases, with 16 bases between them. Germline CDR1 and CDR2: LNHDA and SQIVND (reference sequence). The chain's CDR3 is CASTHRLVGEQFF. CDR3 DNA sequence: TGTGCCAGTACTCACCGGTTGGTCGGTGAGCAGTTCTTC.

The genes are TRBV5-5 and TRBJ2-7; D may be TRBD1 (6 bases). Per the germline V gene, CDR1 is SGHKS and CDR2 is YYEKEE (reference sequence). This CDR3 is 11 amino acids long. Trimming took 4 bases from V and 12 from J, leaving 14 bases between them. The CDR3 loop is CASSGWDTWYF. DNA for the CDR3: TGTGCCAGCAGCGGTTGGGACACCTGGTACTTC.